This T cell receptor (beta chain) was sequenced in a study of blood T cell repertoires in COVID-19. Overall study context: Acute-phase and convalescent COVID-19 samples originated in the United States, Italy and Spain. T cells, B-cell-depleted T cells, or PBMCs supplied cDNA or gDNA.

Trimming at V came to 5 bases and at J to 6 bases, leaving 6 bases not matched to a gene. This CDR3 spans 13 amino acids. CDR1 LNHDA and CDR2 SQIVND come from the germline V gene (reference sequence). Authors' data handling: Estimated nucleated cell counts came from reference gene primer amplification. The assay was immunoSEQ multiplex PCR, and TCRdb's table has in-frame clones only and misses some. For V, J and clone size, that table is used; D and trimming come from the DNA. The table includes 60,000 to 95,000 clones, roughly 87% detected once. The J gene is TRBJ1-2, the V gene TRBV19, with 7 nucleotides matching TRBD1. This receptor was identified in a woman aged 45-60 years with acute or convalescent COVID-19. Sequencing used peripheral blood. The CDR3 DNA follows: TGTGCCAGTAGTCATCGACAGGGTAATGGCTACACCTTC. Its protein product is CASSHRQGNGYTF.